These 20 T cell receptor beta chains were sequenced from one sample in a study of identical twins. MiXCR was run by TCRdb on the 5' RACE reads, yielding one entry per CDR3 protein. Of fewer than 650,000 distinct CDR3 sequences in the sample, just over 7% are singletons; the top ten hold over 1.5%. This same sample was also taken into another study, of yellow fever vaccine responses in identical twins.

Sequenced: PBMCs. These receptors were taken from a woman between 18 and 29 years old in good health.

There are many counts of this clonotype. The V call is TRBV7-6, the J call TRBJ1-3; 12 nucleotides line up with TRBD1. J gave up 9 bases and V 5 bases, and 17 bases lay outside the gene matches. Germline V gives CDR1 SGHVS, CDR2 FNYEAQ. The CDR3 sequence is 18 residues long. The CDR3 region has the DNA TGTGCCAGCAGCAAAACCTCCGGGACAGGGGGCGCTTTTTCCACCATATATTTT. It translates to CASSKTSGTGGAFSTIYF.

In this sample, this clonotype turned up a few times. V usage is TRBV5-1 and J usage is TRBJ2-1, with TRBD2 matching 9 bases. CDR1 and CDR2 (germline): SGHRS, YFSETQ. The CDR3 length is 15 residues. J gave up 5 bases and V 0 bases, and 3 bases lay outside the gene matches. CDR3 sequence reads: CASSLVAGDNNEQFF. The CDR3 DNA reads TGCGCCAGCAGCTTGGTAGCGGGGGATAACAATGAGCAGTTCTTC. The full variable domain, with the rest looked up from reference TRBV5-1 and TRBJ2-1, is KAGVTQTPRYLIKTRGQQVTLSCSPISGHRSVSWYQQTPGQGLQFLFEYFSETQRNKGNFPGRFSGRQFSNSRSEMNVSTLELGDSALYLCASSLVAGDNNEQFFGPGTRLTVL.

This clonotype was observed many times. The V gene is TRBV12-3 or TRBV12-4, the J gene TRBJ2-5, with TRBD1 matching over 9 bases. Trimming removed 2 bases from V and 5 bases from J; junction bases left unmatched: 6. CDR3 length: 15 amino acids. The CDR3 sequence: CASSLRGQGRETQYF. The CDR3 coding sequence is TGTGCCAGCAGTTTAAGGGGACAGGGAAGGGAGACCCAGTACTTC.

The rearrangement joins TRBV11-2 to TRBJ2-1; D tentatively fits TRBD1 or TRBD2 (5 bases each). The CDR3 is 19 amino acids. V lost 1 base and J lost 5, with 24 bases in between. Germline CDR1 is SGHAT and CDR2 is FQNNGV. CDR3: CASSLVGWGGRGGDNEQFF. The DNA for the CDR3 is TGTGCCAGCAGCTTAGTCGGCTGGGGCGGTCGTGGGGGTGACAATGAGCAGTTCTTC.

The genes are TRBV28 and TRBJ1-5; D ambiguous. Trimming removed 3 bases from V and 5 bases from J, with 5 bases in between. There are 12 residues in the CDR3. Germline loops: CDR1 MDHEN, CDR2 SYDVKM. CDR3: CASSFWYQPQHF. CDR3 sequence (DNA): TGTGCCAGCAGTTTTTGGTATCAGCCCCAGCATTTT.

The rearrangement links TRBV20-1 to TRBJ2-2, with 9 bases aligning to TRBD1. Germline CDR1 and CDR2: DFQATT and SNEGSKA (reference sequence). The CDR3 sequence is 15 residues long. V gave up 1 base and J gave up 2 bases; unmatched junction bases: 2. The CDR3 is CSARGGQGNTGELFF. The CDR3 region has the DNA TGCAGTGCTAGAGGGGGACAGGGCAACACCGGGGAGCTGTTTTTT.

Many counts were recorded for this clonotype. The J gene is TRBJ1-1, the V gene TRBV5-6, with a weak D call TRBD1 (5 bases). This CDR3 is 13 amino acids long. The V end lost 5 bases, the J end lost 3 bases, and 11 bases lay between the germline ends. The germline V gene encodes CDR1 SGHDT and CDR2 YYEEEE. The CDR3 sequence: CASRSTAHTEAFF. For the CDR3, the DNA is TGTGCCAGCAGGTCGACAGCACACACTGAAGCTTTCTTT.

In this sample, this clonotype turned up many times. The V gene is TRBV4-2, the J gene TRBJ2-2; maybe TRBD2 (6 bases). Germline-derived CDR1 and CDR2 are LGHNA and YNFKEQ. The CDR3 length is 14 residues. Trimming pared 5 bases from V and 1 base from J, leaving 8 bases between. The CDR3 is CASSRDLNTGELFF. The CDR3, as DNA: TGTGCCAGCAGCAGGGACTTGAACACCGGGGAGCTGTTTTTT.

The CDR3 here is CASKGGYEQYF. CDR3 sequence (DNA): TGTGCCAGCAAGGGGGGGTACGAGCAGTACTTC. The chain has TRBV25-1 and TRBJ2-7; D perhaps matches TRBD2 (7 bases). The CDR3 extends over 11 amino acids. Trimming left V 7 bases short and J 4 bases short, with 8 bases between. Germline CDR1 reads MGHDK; CDR2 reads SYGVNS.

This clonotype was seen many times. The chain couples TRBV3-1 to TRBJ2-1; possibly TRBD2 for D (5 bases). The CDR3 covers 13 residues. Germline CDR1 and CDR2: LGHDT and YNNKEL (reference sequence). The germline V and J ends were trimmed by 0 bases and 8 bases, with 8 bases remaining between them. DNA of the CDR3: TGTGCCAGCAGCCAAGATCCGGGGTATGAGCAGTTCTTC. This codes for CASSQDPGYEQFF.

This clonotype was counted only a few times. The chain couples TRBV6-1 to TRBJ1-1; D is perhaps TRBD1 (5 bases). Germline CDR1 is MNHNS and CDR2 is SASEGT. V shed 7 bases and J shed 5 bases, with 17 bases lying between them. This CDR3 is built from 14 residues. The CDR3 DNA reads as TGTGCCAGCAAATACATAGGGGCTTTGACTGAAGCTTTCTTT. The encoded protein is CASKYIGALTEAFF.

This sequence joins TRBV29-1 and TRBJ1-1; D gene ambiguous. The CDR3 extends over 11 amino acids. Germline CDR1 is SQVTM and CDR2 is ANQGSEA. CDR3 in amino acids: CSLRENTEAFF. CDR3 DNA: TGCTCCCTTCGAGAGAACACTGAAGCTTTCTTT.

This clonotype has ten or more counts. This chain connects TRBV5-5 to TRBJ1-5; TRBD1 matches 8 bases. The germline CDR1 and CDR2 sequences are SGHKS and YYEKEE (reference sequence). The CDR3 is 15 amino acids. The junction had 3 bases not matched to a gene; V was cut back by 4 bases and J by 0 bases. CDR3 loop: CASSRQGTSNQPQHF. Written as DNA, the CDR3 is TGTGCCAGCAGCCGACAGGGGACTAGCAATCAGCCCCAGCATTTT. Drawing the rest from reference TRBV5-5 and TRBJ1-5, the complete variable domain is DAGVTQSPTHLIKTRGQQVTLRCSPISGHKSVSWYQQVLGQGPQFIFQYYEKEERGRGNFPDRFSARQFPNYSSELNVNALLLGDSALYLCASSRQGTSNQPQHFGDGTRLSIL.

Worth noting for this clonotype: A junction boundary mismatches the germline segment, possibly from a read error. This CDR3 is CAGSRIDFGGGNTEAFF. In DNA, the CDR3 is TGTGCCGGCAGCCGCATTGATTTCGGGGGCGGGAACACTGAAGCTTTCTTT. This rearrangement joins TRBV14 to TRBJ1-1; maybe TRBD1 (6 bases). The CDR3 is made up of 17 amino acids. CDR1 is SGHDN and CDR2 is FVKESK in the germline V gene.

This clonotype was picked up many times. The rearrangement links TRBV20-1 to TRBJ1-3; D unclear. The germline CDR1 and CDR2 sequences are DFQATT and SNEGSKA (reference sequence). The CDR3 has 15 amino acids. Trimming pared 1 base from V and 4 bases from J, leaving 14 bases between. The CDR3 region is CSARGGRPNGNTIYF. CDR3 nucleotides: TGCAGTGCTAGAGGCGGCAGGCCCAACGGAAACACCATATATTTT.

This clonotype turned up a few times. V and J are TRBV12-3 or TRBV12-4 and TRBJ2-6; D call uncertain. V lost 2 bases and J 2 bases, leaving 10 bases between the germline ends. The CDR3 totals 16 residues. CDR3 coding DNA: TGTGCCAGCAGTTTATCCCCCTCAACTGGGGCCAACGTCCTGACTTTC. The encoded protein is CASSLSPSTGANVLTF.

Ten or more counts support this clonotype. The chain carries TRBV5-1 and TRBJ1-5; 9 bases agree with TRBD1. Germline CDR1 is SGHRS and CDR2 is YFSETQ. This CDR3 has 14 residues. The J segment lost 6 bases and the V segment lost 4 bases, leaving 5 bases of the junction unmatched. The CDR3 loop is CASSADRGGQPQHF. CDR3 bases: TGCGCCAGCAGCGCGGACAGGGGAGGTCAGCCCCAGCATTTT.

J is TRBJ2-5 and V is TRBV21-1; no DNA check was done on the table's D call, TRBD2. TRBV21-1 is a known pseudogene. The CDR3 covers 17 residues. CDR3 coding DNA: TGTGCCAGCAGCCCCAAGACTAGCGGGAGGCCTAGGGAGACCCAGTACTTC. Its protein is CASSPKTSGRPRETQYF.

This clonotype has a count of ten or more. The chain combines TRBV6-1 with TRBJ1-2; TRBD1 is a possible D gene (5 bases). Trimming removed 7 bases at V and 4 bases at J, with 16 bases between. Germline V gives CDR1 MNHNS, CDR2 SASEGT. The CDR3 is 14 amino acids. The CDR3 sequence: CASTNGGGGYGYTF. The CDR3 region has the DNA TGTGCCAGCACTAATGGCGGGGGAGGCTATGGCTACACCTTC.

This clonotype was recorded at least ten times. The CDR3 bases are TGCGCCAGCAGCAAGGACATTTCCTCTGGGGCCAACGTCCTGACTTTC. Encoded protein: CASSKDISSGANVLTF. The chain couples TRBV4-1 to TRBJ2-6, with D perhaps TRBD1 (5 bases). Germline values: CDR1 MGHRA, CDR2 YSYEKL. The CDR3 sequence is 16 residues long. The ends were cut back, 5 bases at V and 0 bases at J, with 11 bases in the middle.